Listed here are 28 T cell receptor beta chains from one sample, sequenced in a study of stem cell transplantation in POMP-related autoinflammatory disease. Sequencing used immunoSEQ multiplex PCR; TCRdb keeps in-frame clones, though not all of them. The sample contains some 69,000 clones, around 90% of which appear only once. Sample: CD4+ T cells from PBMCs, taken after stem cell transplantation. These receptors came from a human patient with POMP-related autoinflammation and immune dysregulation (PRAID). The graft donor may have contributed some T cells.

This clone has only a few counts. The rearrangement joins TRBV6-5 to TRBJ1-1, with a tentative D call TRBD1 (5 bases). CDR3 length equals 14 residues. From germline, CDR1 is MNHEY and CDR2 SVGAGI. V was clipped by 4 bases and J by 5 bases, with 14 bases between them. Here the CDR3 reads CASSSRTGETEAFF. The CDR3, as DNA: TGTGCCAGCAGTTCTCGAACAGGCGAGACTGAAGCTTTCTTT.

This rearrangement joins TRBV6-5 to TRBJ1-5; D unclear. Trimming left V 6 bases short and J 12 bases short, with 21 bases between. Germline CDR1 and CDR2: MNHEY and SVGAGI. CDR3 length equals 14 residues. CDR3 protein: CASSRSYGDERQHF. As DNA, the CDR3 is TGTGCCAGCAGCCGAAGCTATGGGGATGAACGCCAGCATTTT.

The chain recombines TRBV15 with TRBJ1-2; D ambiguous. The CDR3 runs 15 residues. Trimming took off 0 bases at V and 7 bases at J, with 15 bases between the two ends. Germline loops: CDR1 LNHNV, CDR2 YYDKDF (reference sequence). CDR3 loop: CATSRDAGRTSGYTF. The DNA of the CDR3 is TGTGCCACCAGCAGAGACGCTGGCAGGACGAGTGGCTACACCTTC.

The V gene is TRBV10-3, the J gene TRBJ1-5, with unresolved D. Trimming stripped 8 bases from V and 4 bases from J, with 9 bases between. Germline V gives CDR1 ENHRY, CDR2 SYGVKD. The CDR3 spans 12 residues. CDR3 DNA sequence: TGTGCCATCGGGATTGGAAATCAGCCCCAGCATTTT. It codes for CAIGIGNQPQHF.

The chain joins TRBV10-1 to TRBJ2-4; D is uncertain. Per the germline V gene, CDR1 is WNHNN and CDR2 is SYGVQD (reference sequence). This CDR3 region has 14 residues. V shed 6 bases and J shed 9 bases, with 18 bases lying between them. The CDR3 nucleotides are TGCGCCAGCAGCACTTCACCAGCCTGGGGCATTCAGTACTTC. Translating it yields CASSTSPAWGIQYF.

The chain's CDR3 is CASSEGQAISYNEQFF. CDR3 sequence (DNA): TGTGCCAGCAGTGAAGGACAGGCCATTTCCTACAATGAGCAGTTCTTC. The rearrangement joins TRBV2 to TRBJ2-1; the D gene is possibly TRBD1 (6 bases). Trimming removed 1 base at V and 1 base at J, with 11 bases between. The CDR3 covers 16 residues. CDR1 is SNHLY and CDR2 is FYNNEI in the germline V gene.

The chain is built from TRBV6-4 and TRBJ2-7; no clear D. V lost 8 bases and J 2 bases, leaving 10 bases between the germline ends. This CDR3 has 12 amino acids. Germline V gene lookup returns CDR1 MRHNA and CDR2 SNTAGT. CDR3 bases: TGTGCCAGCCCCGGTGGGACCTACGAGCAGTACTTC. Translated, it gives CASPGGTYEQYF.

V usage is TRBV4-2 and J usage is TRBJ1-4; 7 bases map to TRBD1. This CDR3 spans 17 amino acids. J gave up 0 bases and V 0 bases, and 4 bases lay outside the gene matches. CDR1 is LGHNA, CDR2 YNFKEQ, per germline. CDR3 bases: TGTGCCAGCAGCCAAGAGGGACAGAGAGCAACTAATGAAAAACTGTTTTTT. Protein: CASSQEGQRATNEKLFF.

J is TRBJ2-4 and V is TRBV11-2; D remains unclear. This CDR3 spans 11 amino acids. The V end was cut by 1 base, the J end by 8 bases, with 3 bases between. The germline CDR1 and CDR2 sequences are SGHAT and FQNNGV. The CDR3 DNA is TGTGCCAGCAGCTTAGTAGACATTCAGTACTTC. Encoded protein: CASSLVDIQYF.

The chain is built from TRBV6-5 and TRBJ2-5, with D unclear. The CDR3 totals 15 residues. Trimming cost V 5 bases and J 3 bases, with 16 bases left between them. Germline-derived CDR1 and CDR2 are MNHEY and SVGAGI. DNA for the CDR3: TGTGCCAGCAGTCGACCATCGGGCATGAAAGAGACCCAGTACTTC. This codes for CASSRPSGMKETQYF.

The chain combines TRBV7-2 with TRBJ2-5, with D unclear. CDR1 is SGHTA, CDR2 FQGNSA, per germline. Trimming stripped 3 bases from V and 0 bases from J, with 8 bases between. There are 14 residues in the CDR3. CDR3 sequence (DNA): TGTGCCAGCAGCTTTGCCAGGAACCAAGAGACCCAGTACTTC. Its translation: CASSFARNQETQYF.

The chain uses TRBV25-1 and TRBJ2-3; TRBD2 aligns across 8 bases. This CDR3 is 13 amino acids long. The germline gives CDR1 MGHDK, CDR2 SYGVNS. J lost 7 bases, V lost 3 bases, and 3 bases had no gene match. The CDR3 bases are TGTGCCAGCAGTGACCCTAGCGGGTATACGCAGTATTTT. Protein: CASSDPSGYTQYF.

The V and J genes are TRBV5-1 and TRBJ2-1; 8 bases align to TRBD2. The CDR3 extends over 15 amino acids. Germline V gene data show CDR1 as SGHRS and CDR2 as YFSETQ. V was clipped by 0 bases and J by 4 bases; unmatched bases: 3. This CDR3 is CASSLAGGRYNEQFF. The CDR3 bases are TGCGCCAGCAGCTTGGCGGGAGGGAGATACAATGAGCAGTTCTTC.

This chain links TRBV18 with TRBJ2-1; the match to TRBD1 covers 12 bases. In germline, CDR1 is KGHSH, CDR2 LQKENI. The CDR3 totals 17 residues. V shed 0 bases, J shed 7 bases, and the junction held 7 bases outside the gene matches. CDR3: CASSPPTGQGARNEQFF. The CDR3 DNA reads as TGTGCCAGCTCACCACCCACGGGACAGGGGGCGCGGAATGAGCAGTTCTTC.

The V call is TRBV6-2 or TRBV6-3, the J call TRBJ1-6, with TRBD1 matching 7 bases. The germline CDR1 and CDR2 sequences are MNHEY and SVGEGT. This CDR3 contains 17 residues. Trimming removed 2 bases from V and 3 bases from J; junction bases left unmatched: 7. This chain's CDR3 is CASSYTAGTDYNSPLHF. CDR3 bases: TGTGCCAGCAGTTACACGGCCGGGACAGACTATAATTCACCCCTCCACTTT.

In this sample, this clone turned up once. The genes are TRBV10-3 and TRBJ2-3; TRBD2 matches 7 bases. CDR1 and CDR2 from the germline V gene are ENHRY and SYGVKD. With 9 bases clipped from V and 2 bases from J, the junction kept 2 bases outside the gene matches. This CDR3 spans 12 amino acids. Here the CDR3 DNA reads TGTGCCATGGGGGGGAACACAGATACGCAGTATTTT. The encoded protein is CAMGGNTDTQYF.

This rearrangement joins TRBV15 to TRBJ2-3; D not resolved. The V gene's germline CDR1 is LNHNV and CDR2 YYDKDF (reference sequence). This CDR3 comprises 15 residues. V was shortened by 4 bases and J by 4 bases, with 15 bases between the two germline ends. Here the CDR3 DNA reads TGTGCCACCAGCATAAACCCCTCTATGCCAGATACGCAGTATTTT. Translating it yields CATSINPSMPDTQYF. Full variable domain (missing parts from reference TRBV15 and TRBJ2-3): DAMVIQNPRYQVTQFGKPVTLSCSQTLNHNVMYWYQQKSSQAPKLLFHYYDKDFNNEADTPDNFQSRRPNTSFCFLDIRSPGLGDTAMYLCATSINPSMPDTQYFGPGTRLTVL.

The chain employs TRBV11-2 and TRBJ2-7; 11 nucleotides match TRBD1. Trimming cost V 4 bases and J 1 base; bases outside gene matches: 9. Germline V gives CDR1 SGHAT, CDR2 FQNNGV. This CDR3 spans 17 amino acids. For the CDR3, the DNA is TGTGCCAGCAGCTCTTCTGTGGGGACAGGGGGTTCCTACGAGCAGTACTTC. Encoded protein: CASSSSVGTGGSYEQYF.

The rearrangement uses TRBV5-6 and TRBJ2-7; D remains unclear. This CDR3 spans 13 amino acids. Trimming removed 0 bases at V and 6 bases at J, with 10 bases between. Germline assignment: CDR1 SGHDT and CDR2 YYEEEE. The DNA for the CDR3 is TGTGCCAGCAGCTTGGACGCTGGCGGCGAGCAGTACTTC. Protein sequence: CASSLDAGGEQYF.

V is TRBV5-1 and J is TRBJ1-6; the D is unclear. This CDR3 is built from 18 residues. Germline-derived CDR1 and CDR2 are SGHRS and YFSETQ. V was clipped by 5 bases and J by 0 bases, with 18 bases between them. CDR3 coding DNA: TGCGCCAGCAGACGTAGACCGTCTTACGGCTCCTATAATTCACCCCTCCACTTT. Its protein is CASRRRPSYGSYNSPLHF.

The chain couples TRBV14 to TRBJ2-3; D ambiguous. The CDR3 totals 16 residues. CDR1 and CDR2 from the germline V gene are SGHDN and FVKESK. Trimming took off 3 bases at V and 0 bases at J, with 13 bases between the two ends. This CDR3 reads CASSQKSSPSTDTQYF. The DNA for the CDR3 is TGTGCCAGCAGCCAGAAAAGCAGTCCTAGCACAGATACGCAGTATTTT.

Note on this clone: The same CDR3 is also encoded by other DNA sequences in this sample. The chain links TRBV5-1 to TRBJ2-2; tentatively, D is TRBD1 or TRBD2 (5 bases each). This CDR3 comprises 16 residues. The V end lost 0 bases, the J end lost 0 bases, and 9 bases lay between the germline ends. Per germline, CDR1 SGHRS and CDR2 YFSETQ. CDR3 in amino acids: CASSLAGTANTGELFF. For the CDR3, the DNA is TGCGCCAGCAGCTTGGCCGGGACCGCGAACACCGGGGAGCTGTTTTTT.

This chain uses TRBV29-1 with TRBJ2-3; the match to TRBD2 covers 13 bases. The CDR3 runs 15 residues. J gave up 1 base and V 7 bases, and 5 bases lay outside the gene matches. The germline V gene has CDR1 SQVTM and CDR2 ANQGSEA. The CDR3 nucleotides are TGCAGCGCCTCAGGGACTAGCGGGGGCACAGATACGCAGTATTTT. Translated, it gives CSASGTSGGTDTQYF.

The V and J genes are TRBV5-1 and TRBJ2-5; perhaps TRBD2 as D (6 bases). CDR1 is SGHRS, CDR2 YFSETQ, per germline. This CDR3 region has 15 residues. Between the trimmed V and J ends, which lost 1 base and 2 bases, there was a span of 12 bases. The CDR3 sequence is CASSLSGRFQETQYF. Here the CDR3 DNA reads TGCGCCAGCAGCTTGTCGGGGAGGTTTCAAGAGACCCAGTACTTC.

The V call is TRBV6-2 or TRBV6-3, the J call TRBJ2-3, with 9 bases aligning to TRBD2. V lost 2 bases, J lost 2 bases, and 5 bases stayed unmatched. The CDR3 is made up of 16 amino acids. CDR1 and CDR2 (germline): MNHEY, SVGEGT. CDR3 residues: CASSYASGGNTDTQYF. In DNA, the CDR3 is TGTGCCAGCAGTTACGCCAGCGGGGGGAACACAGATACGCAGTATTTT.

This clone was seen a few times. V and J are TRBV18 and TRBJ2-5, with 8 bases matching TRBD1. Germline loops: CDR1 KGHSH, CDR2 LQKENI. V gave up 3 bases and J gave up 5 bases; unmatched junction bases: 2. The CDR3 contains 13 residues. The CDR3 sequence is CASSPGQAETQYF. CDR3 in DNA: TGTGCCAGCTCACCGGGACAGGCGGAGACCCAGTACTTC.

The chain combines TRBV28 with TRBJ2-1, with TRBD2 matching over 12 bases. The CDR3 is made up of 16 amino acids. Trimming cost V 5 bases and J 5 bases; bases outside gene matches: 7. Germline V CDR1 and CDR2: MDHEN, SYDVKM. CDR3 nucleotide sequence: TGTGCCAGCAGTCTCACTAGCGGGAGGAAAAACAATGAGCAGTTCTTC. This gives the protein CASSLTSGRKNNEQFF.

J is TRBJ1-5 and V is TRBV14; D is unresolved. Germline CDR1 reads SGHDN; CDR2 reads FVKESK. The ends were cut back, 0 bases at V and 5 bases at J, with 5 bases in the middle. The CDR3 loop spans 13 amino acids. The CDR3 nucleotides read TGTGCCAGCAGCCAAGATCTGGATCAGCCCCAGCATTTT. This translates into CASSQDLDQPQHF.